Listed here are 24 T cell receptor beta chains from one sample, sequenced in a study of glioma-infiltrating T cells. Using RNA template, CDR3s of TCR alpha and beta were amplified with iRepertoire arm-PCR. TCRdb used MiXCR to reprocess the multiplex PCR reads, holding one entry per CDR3 protein. The table records approximately 400,000 distinct CDR3 sequences, roughly 41% of them present only once. The sequenced sample consisted of glioma tissue, nonneoplastic brain tissue, or PBMCs (not recorded which). Receptor source: a human donor with low-grade glioma or glioblastoma, undergoing nonglioma brain surgery, or in good health (not recorded which).

Only a few counts were recorded for this clonotype. The chain is built from TRBV20-1 and TRBJ2-2; TRBD1 or TRBD2 may be the D gene (5 bases each). The V end lost 1 base, the J end lost 4 bases, and 10 bases lay between the germline ends. CDR1 is DFQATT and CDR2 is SNEGSKA in the germline V gene (reference sequence). The CDR3 has 14 residues. The CDR3 DNA reads TGCAGTGCTAGAGTCGGGACCTCCACCGGGGAGCTGTTTTTT. This encodes CSARVGTSTGELFF.

The sample holds many counts of this clonotype. V is TRBV28 and J is TRBJ2-7, with 8 bases identical to TRBD2. Germline V CDR1 and CDR2: MDHEN, SYDVKM. CDR3 length equals 15 residues. The V and J ends lost 5 bases and 1 base, in that order; junction bases with no gene match: 7. The CDR3 nucleotides read TGTGCCAGCAGTCTGTCCCTAGCGGGTTCCTACGAGCAGTACTTC. Translated: CASSLSLAGSYEQYF.

Many counts were recorded for this clonotype. The CDR3 region is CASTSTGTGAYEQYF. The CDR3 DNA follows: TGTGCCAGCACCTCAACGGGGACAGGGGCCTACGAGCAGTACTTC. The chain uses TRBV6-1 and TRBJ2-7, with 10 bases lining up with TRBD1. The CDR3 is 15 amino acids. With V trimmed by 7 bases and J by 2 bases, 8 bases remained unmatched. In germline, CDR1 is MNHNS, CDR2 SASEGT.

The sample holds a few counts of this clonotype. The chain is built from TRBV20-1 and TRBJ2-3, with 8 bases aligning to TRBD2. This CDR3 has 14 amino acids. CDR1 is DFQATT, CDR2 SNEGSKA, per germline (reference sequence). V was clipped by 3 bases and J by 4 bases; unmatched bases: 6. This chain's CDR3 is CSARGAGGPDTQYF. Here the CDR3 DNA reads TGCAGTGCTAGGGGGGCGGGAGGCCCAGATACGCAGTATTTT.

The chain joins TRBV27 to TRBJ2-5; D unclear. Trimming left V 11 bases short and J 2 bases short, with 6 bases between. CDR1 and CDR2 (germline): MNHEY, SMNVEV (reference sequence). The CDR3 runs to 10 residues. The DNA for the CDR3 is TGTGCCTTGAGGCAAGAGACCCAGTACTTC. Translating it yields CALRQETQYF.

A remark on this clonotype: This CDR3 fails to terminate in the conserved phenylalanine or tryptophan, so it likely reflects a read error. This chain links TRBV7-3 with TRBJ2-3; D uncertain. This CDR3 spans 16 amino acids. Germline values: CDR1 SGHTA, CDR2 FQGTGA. V was cut by 0 bases and J by 2 bases, with 12 bases left in between. The CDR3 is CASSLTYGGFTDTQYS. In DNA form, the CDR3 reads TGTGCCAGCAGCTTAACGTATGGCGGTTTCACAGATACGCAGTATTCT.

This clonotype appeared many times. J is TRBJ2-3 and V is TRBV6-1; 12 bases map to TRBD2. Losses at the gene ends were 5 bases for V and 0 bases for J; bases not matched to a gene: 6. The germline gives CDR1 MNHNS, CDR2 SASEGT. This CDR3 has 17 residues. The DNA of the CDR3 is TGTGCCAGCAGTCCGCTAGCGGGAGGGGATAGCACAGATACGCAGTATTTT. Translated: CASSPLAGGDSTDTQYF.

The chain employs TRBV20-1 and TRBJ2-7; 13 nucleotides match TRBD2. Germline-derived CDR1 and CDR2 are DFQATT and SNEGSKA (reference sequence). This CDR3 spans 17 amino acids. V gave up 0 bases and J gave up 2 bases; unmatched junction bases: 7. The DNA for the CDR3 is TGCAGTGCTAGAGATGCAGGACTAGCGGGAGTAGCCTACGAGCAGTACTTC. It yields the protein CSARDAGLAGVAYEQYF.

J is TRBJ2-3 and V is TRBV20-1, with 9 positions matching TRBD2. Germline-derived CDR1 and CDR2 are DFQATT and SNEGSKA (reference sequence). V gave up 6 bases and J gave up 5 bases; unmatched junction bases: 6. This CDR3 spans 13 amino acids. The CDR3 is CSARGREGDTQYF. The CDR3 DNA reads TGCAGTGCGAGGGGGCGGGAGGGAGATACGCAGTATTTT.

This sequence joins TRBV28 and TRBJ1-5, with D hard to call. The CDR3 is made up of 14 amino acids. Per germline, CDR1 MDHEN and CDR2 SYDVKM. Trimming shortened V by 0 bases and J by 1 base, and 4 bases separated the two germline ends. The CDR3 protein is CASSLWESNQPQHF. DNA of the CDR3: TGTGCCAGCAGTTTATGGGAAAGCAATCAGCCCCAGCATTTT. Full variable domain (remainder filled in from reference TRBV28 and TRBJ1-5): DVKVTQSSRYLVKRTGEKVFLECVQDMDHENMFWYRQDPGLGLRLIYFSYDVKMKEKGDIPEGYSVSREKKERFSLILESASTNQTSMYLCASSLWESNQPQHFGDGTRLSIL.

This clonotype showed up just a few times. V and J are TRBV7-2 and TRBJ2-7; D could derive from TRBD1 or TRBD2 (5 bases each). Deletions cut 3 bases from V and 2 bases from J, with 14 bases between. The CDR3 has 15 amino acids. Germline V gene sequence: CDR1 SGHTA, CDR2 FQGNSA. The chain's CDR3 is CASSFTGTEAYEQYF. The CDR3 region has the DNA TGTGCCAGCAGCTTCACCGGGACGGAAGCCTACGAGCAGTACTTC.

The chain recombines TRBV7-9 with TRBJ1-5; D might be TRBD1 (5 bases). The CDR3 sequence is 16 residues long. The V gene lost 4 bases and the J gene lost 0 bases, with 13 bases spanning the gap. The germline V gene encodes CDR1 SEHNR and CDR2 FQNEAQ (reference sequence). In DNA form, the CDR3 reads TGTGCCAGCAGCTCCCGGCGGGGCTATAGCAATCAGCCCCAGCATTTT. Its protein is CASSSRRGYSNQPQHF.

The gene calls are TRBV4-1 and TRBJ2-7, with 7 bases fitting TRBD1. Losses at the gene ends were 8 bases for V and 1 base for J; bases not matched to a gene: 8. The germline V gene has CDR1 MGHRA and CDR2 YSYEKL. CDR3 length: 14 amino acids. CDR3 DNA: TGCGCCAGCGGCGCGACAGGGAATTCCTACGAGCAGTACTTC. Its protein is CASGATGNSYEQYF.

The V gene is TRBV7-2, the J gene TRBJ2-5; D is uncertain. CDR3 length equals 15 residues. From germline, CDR1 is SGHTA and CDR2 FQGNSA. V shed 3 bases and J shed 4 bases, with 15 bases lying between them. In DNA form, the CDR3 reads TGTGCCAGCAGCTTCCTGGGCATGGCGAGAGAGACCCAGTACTTC. This encodes CASSFLGMARETQYF.

This clonotype was counted only a few times. Written as DNA, the CDR3 is TGTGCCAGCAGCCCCTGGCAGGGGAACTATGGCTACACCTTC. The encoded protein is CASSPWQGNYGYTF. The chain combines TRBV7-2 with TRBJ1-2; possible D gene TRBD1, 6 bases. CDR1 SGHTA and CDR2 FQGNSA come from the germline V gene. The V and J ends lost 5 bases and 2 bases respectively, with 12 bases between them. This CDR3 is 14 amino acids long.

About this clonotype itself: This may arise from a read error, as a much more abundant clone is one base away. The rearrangement links TRBV6-2 or TRBV6-3 to TRBJ2-7, with D unresolved. Trimming cost V 6 bases and J 2 bases, with 11 bases left between them. Per germline, CDR1 MNHEY and CDR2 SVGEGT. The CDR3 contains 13 residues. The CDR3 spells CASRPRGTYEQYF. CDR3 DNA: TGTGCCAGCAGGCCCAGAGGTACCTACGAGCAGTACTTC.

The chain couples TRBV5-4 to TRBJ1-6; 7 nucleotides line up with TRBD1. The CDR3 extends over 13 amino acids. V shed 3 bases and J 14 bases; nucleotides not matched to a gene: 8. In germline, CDR1 is SGHNT, CDR2 YYREEE (reference sequence). In DNA form, the CDR3 reads TGTGCCAGCAGCTGGGACAGTACCTTGGCCCTCCACTTT. This translates into CASSWDSTLALHF.

As to this clonotype: A much larger clone lies a single base off, so this may be a read error. The chain couples TRBV27 to TRBJ2-7; D ambiguous. The CDR3 loop spans 13 amino acids. Between the trimmed V and J ends, which lost 5 bases and 5 bases, there was a span of 13 bases. Germline V gives CDR1 MNHEY, CDR2 SMNVEV (reference sequence). The CDR3 nucleotides are TGTGCCAGCAGTCCCTCGTCAGCTAACGAGCAGTACTTC. It is translated as CASSPSSANEQYF.

For this clonotype: Given a much more abundant clone one base away, this may be a read error. The chain links TRBV6-6 to TRBJ2-7; 7 bases are shared with TRBD1. V shed 6 bases and J 7 bases; nucleotides not matched to a gene: 21. This CDR3 has 17 residues. Germline V gives CDR1 MNHNY, CDR2 SVGAGI (reference sequence). CDR3 residues: CASRQDRTSGRHGEQYF. In DNA form, the CDR3 reads TGTGCCAGCAGACAGGACAGGACTTCCGGCCGTCATGGGGAGCAGTACTTC.

Turning to this clonotype: Relative to the germline gene, one junction end is altered; a read error may explain this. The V gene is TRBV10-3, the J gene TRBJ1-1, with D hard to call. The CDR3 is 12 residues long. Germline-derived CDR1 and CDR2 are ENHRY and SYGVKD. CDR3 sequence reads: CAISAQSDGALF. CDR3 in DNA: TGTGCCATCAGTGCTCAGTCCGATGGAGCTCTCTTT.

This chain connects TRBV2 to TRBJ2-7; a weak D match, TRBD2 (6 bases). Deletions cut 4 bases from V and 6 bases from J, with 13 bases between. Germline V gene lookup returns CDR1 SNHLY and CDR2 FYNNEI. CDR3 size: 13 residues. This CDR3 is CASSGGTDCEQYF. DNA of the CDR3: TGTGCCAGCAGTGGGGGGACTGACTGCGAGCAGTACTTC.

This clonotype occurred once. Possible read error: a much larger clone is one base away. This rearrangement joins TRBV6-4 to TRBJ2-7, with D tentatively TRBD2 (5 bases). This CDR3 comprises 15 residues. The germline V and J ends were trimmed by 3 bases and 7 bases, with 19 bases remaining between them. From germline, CDR1 is MRHNA and CDR2 SNTAGT. For the CDR3, the DNA is TGTGCCAGCAGTGATGGTGGGAGCCCCTCTTGGGAGCAGTACTTC. Amino acid sequence: CASSDGGSPSWEQYF.

Concerning this clonotype: The germline gene is not matched at one end of the junction; a read error may be the cause. The genes are TRBV7-6 and TRBJ1-1, with D tentatively TRBD1 (6 bases). The CDR3 totals 15 residues. Germline V lookup: CDR1 SGHVS, CDR2 FNYEAQ. CDR3 sequence: CASSLALGGPTEASF. CDR3 sequence (DNA): TGTGCCAGCAGCTTAGCGCTTGGGGGGCCCACTGAAGCTTCCTTT.

In this sample, this clonotype turned up a few times. The chain is built from TRBV20-1 and TRBJ2-7, with D perhaps assigned TRBD1 or TRBD2 (5 bases each). Germline CDR1 DFQATT, CDR2 SNEGSKA (reference sequence). V shed 0 bases and J shed 0 bases, with 9 bases lying between them. The CDR3 runs to 14 residues. CDR3 sequence (DNA): TGCAGTGCTAGAGACCGGGACCGCTCCTACGAGCAGTACTTC. This gives the protein CSARDRDRSYEQYF.